A single sample is the source of the 5 T cell receptor beta chains below, sequenced in a study of blood T cells in healthy people across ages. Primed by a sample-barcoded 5' primer and a J-beta primer mix, a second PCR proceeded for 7 to 11 cycles. TCRdb fed the 5' RACE reads into MiXCR, producing one record per CDR3 protein. The repertoire includes roughly 800,000 distinct CDR3 sequences, roughly 60% of them detected once, and 20% to 25% sits in the top ten. Sequencing input: blood. Receptors originate from a man aged 30 to 45 in good health.

This CDR3 reads CASSLITGGNEQYF. CDR3 coding DNA: TGTGCCAGCAGCTTAATTACCGGGGGGAACGAGCAGTACTTC. This chain uses TRBV7-2 with TRBJ2-4; 7 bases align to TRBD2. The end of the DNA is better explained by TRBJ2-7, so the J call may be wrong. CDR1 is SGHTA, CDR2 FQGNSA, per germline. The CDR3 contains 14 residues.

The rearrangement links TRBV9 to TRBJ2-6; 7 bases are a match to TRBD1. The trim removed 5 bases at V and 3 bases at J, leaving 11 bases unmatched. The CDR3 consists of 17 residues. Per the germline V gene, CDR1 is SGDLS and CDR2 is YYNGEE. The CDR3 region is CASRDDRASSGANVLTF. As DNA, the CDR3 is TGTGCCAGCAGAGACGACAGGGCTTCTAGTGGGGCCAACGTCCTGACTTTC.

Concerning this clonotype: At one of its ends the junction is not consistent with the germline gene, which may arise from a read error. The chain combines TRBV16 with TRBJ1-5; TRBD1 agrees at 7 bases. The CDR3 contains 15 residues. Germline V gene sequence: CDR1 KGHSY, CDR2 FQNENV. CDR3 sequence reads: CACSYRGGDNQPQHF. CDR3 DNA sequence: TGTGCCTGCAGTTACAGGGGAGGGGACAATCAGCCCCAGCATTTT.

This clonotype was detected a few times. The chain links TRBV5-6 to TRBJ2-7; D assignment may be TRBD1 or TRBD2 (5 bases each). The CDR3 runs 14 residues. With 4 bases removed from V and 0 bases from J, the gap between germline ends came to 11 bases. CDR1 and CDR2 from the germline V gene are SGHDT and YYEEEE. The chain's CDR3 is CASSATRGSYEQYF. For the CDR3, the DNA is TGTGCCAGCAGCGCAACTAGGGGCTCCTACGAGCAGTACTTC.

This clonotype was observed once. The V gene is TRBV7-2, the J gene TRBJ1-6; TRBD1 is a possible D gene (6 bases). The germline V gene encodes CDR1 SGHTA and CDR2 FQGNSA. The CDR3 totals 15 residues. The V gene lost 7 bases and the J gene lost 10 bases, with 20 bases spanning the gap. The CDR3 region is CASTLGLGAGSPLHF. DNA for the CDR3: TGTGCCAGCACCCTAGGGTTGGGGGCTGGATCACCCCTCCACTTT.